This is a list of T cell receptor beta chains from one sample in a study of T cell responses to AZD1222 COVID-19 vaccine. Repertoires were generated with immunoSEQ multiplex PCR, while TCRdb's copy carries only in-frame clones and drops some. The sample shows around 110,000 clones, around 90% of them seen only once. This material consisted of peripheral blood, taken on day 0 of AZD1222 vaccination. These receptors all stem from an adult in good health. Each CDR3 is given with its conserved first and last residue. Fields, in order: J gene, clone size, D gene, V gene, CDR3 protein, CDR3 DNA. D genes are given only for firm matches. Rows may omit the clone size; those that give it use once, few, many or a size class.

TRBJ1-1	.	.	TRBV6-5	CASSYLRQTEAFF	TGTGCCAGCAGTTACCTTCGCCAGACTGAAGCTTTCTTT
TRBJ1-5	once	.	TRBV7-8	CASSFAGTGRQPQHF	TGTGCCAGCAGCTTTGCGGGTACGGGCCGTCAGCCCCAGCATTTT
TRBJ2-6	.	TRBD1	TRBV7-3	CASSATGGAGANVLTF	TGTGCCAGCAGTGCCACAGGGGGCGCTGGGGCCAACGTCCTGACTTTC
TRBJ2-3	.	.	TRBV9	CASSVGWGSGSTDTQYF	TGTGCCAGCAGCGTAGGGTGGGGGAGCGGAAGCACAGATACGCAGTATTTT
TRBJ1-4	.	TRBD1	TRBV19	CASRSGQVVEKLFF	TGTGCCAGTAGGTCGGGACAGGTCGTGGAAAAACTGTTTTTT
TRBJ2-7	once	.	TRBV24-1	CATSDPNRYEQYF	TGTGCCACCAGTGATCCGAACAGGTACGAGCAGTACTTC
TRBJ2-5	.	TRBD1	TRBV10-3	CAIGTGETQYF	TGTGCCATAGGGACAGGAGAGACCCAGTACTTC
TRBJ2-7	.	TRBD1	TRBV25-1	CASRDRGEQYF	TGTGCCAGCAGGGACAGGGGCGAGCAGTACTTC
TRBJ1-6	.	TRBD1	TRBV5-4	CASSLAGTGARGSPLHF	TGTGCCAGCAGCTTGGCCGGGACAGGGGCGCGGGGATCGCCCCTCCACTTT
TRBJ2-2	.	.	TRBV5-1	CASSLASVVGTGELFF	TGCGCCAGCAGCTTGGCCTCGGTAGTAGGCACCGGGGAGCTGTTTTTT
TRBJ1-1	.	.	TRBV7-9	CASSRDTIRLNTEAFF	TGTGCCAGCAGCCGGGACACCATAAGACTGAACACTGAAGCTTTCTTT
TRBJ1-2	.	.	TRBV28	CASSFRGGYGYTF	TGTGCCAGCAGTTTCAGGGGCGGCTATGGCTACACCTTC
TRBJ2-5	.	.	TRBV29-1	CSVAEGGETQYF	TGCAGCGTTGCAGAGGGGGGTGAGACCCAGTACTTC
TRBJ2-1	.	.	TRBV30	CAWREGARFNEQFF	TGTGCCTGGAGGGAGGGGGCGCGGTTCAATGAGCAGTTCTTC
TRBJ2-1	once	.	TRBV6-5	CASRRGAYNEQFF	TGTGCCAGCAGGCGGGGCGCCTACAATGAGCAGTTCTTC
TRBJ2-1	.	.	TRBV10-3	CAIRPSEYNEQFF	TGTGCCATCAGGCCGAGCGAGTACAATGAGCAGTTCTTC
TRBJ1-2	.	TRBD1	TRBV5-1	CASSFYGTGGDGYTF	TGCGCCAGCAGCTTTTACGGGACAGGGGGCGATGGCTACACCTTC
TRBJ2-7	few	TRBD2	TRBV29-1	CSVSHLPRGEQYF	TGCAGCGTTTCACACTTACCGCGGGGGGAGCAGTACTTC
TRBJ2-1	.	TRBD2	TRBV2	CASSEETTSGINEQFF	TGTGCCAGCAGTGAAGAAACGACTAGCGGGATCAATGAGCAGTTCTTC
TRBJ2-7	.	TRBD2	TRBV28	CASSLPFGLAGSSYEQYF	TGTGCCAGCAGTTTACCCTTCGGACTAGCGGGGTCATCCTACGAGCAGTACTTC
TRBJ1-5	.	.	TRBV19	CASKTDSAREPQHF	TGTGCCAGTAAGACGGACTCGGCGAGGGAGCCCCAGCATTTT
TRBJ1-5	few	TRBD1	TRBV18	CASSPTTGLDQPQHF	TGTGCCAGCTCACCAACGACAGGGCTCGATCAGCCCCAGCATTTT
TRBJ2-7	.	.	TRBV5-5	CASSPQIRGNEQYF	TGTGCCAGCAGCCCCCAGATCAGGGGCAACGAGCAGTACTTC
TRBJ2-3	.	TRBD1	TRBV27	CASSLYDRGQGIGTDTQYF	TGTGCCAGCAGTTTATACGACAGGGGCCAGGGGATTGGCACAGATACGCAGTATTTT
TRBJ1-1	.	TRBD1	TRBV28	CASSSQGAGTEAFF	TGTGCCAGCAGTTCACAGGGGGCAGGGACTGAAGCTTTCTTT
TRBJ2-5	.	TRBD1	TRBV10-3	CAIRQGVEETQYF	TGTGCCATCAGGCAGGGGGTGGAAGAGACCCAGTACTTC
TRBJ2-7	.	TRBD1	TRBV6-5	CASSYYRQGTYEQYF	TGTGCCAGCAGTTACTACAGACAGGGTACCTACGAGCAGTACTTC
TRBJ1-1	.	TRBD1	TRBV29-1	CTIASGTGGMNTEAFF	TGCACCATAGCGTCCGGGACAGGTGGGATGAACACTGAAGCTTTCTTT
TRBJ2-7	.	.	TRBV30	CAWSLKGSSSYEQYF	TGTGCCTGGAGTCTGAAAGGATCTAGCTCCTACGAGCAGTACTTC
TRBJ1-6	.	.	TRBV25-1	CASGHSWTSNSPLHF	TGTGCCAGCGGCCACTCCTGGACATCCAATTCACCCCTCCACTTT
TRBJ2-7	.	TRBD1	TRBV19	CASSPERDRGTYEQYF	TGTGCCAGTAGTCCGGAACGGGACAGGGGAACCTACGAGCAGTACTTC
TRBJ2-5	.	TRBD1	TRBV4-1	CASWAQGAGETQYF	TGCGCCAGCTGGGCGCAGGGGGCAGGGGAGACCCAGTACTTC
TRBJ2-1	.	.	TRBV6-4	CASSDAGQASDEQFF	TGTGCCAGCAGTGACGCGGGACAAGCCTCGGATGAGCAGTTCTTC
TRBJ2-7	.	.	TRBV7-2	CASSPIASSSYEQYF	TGTGCCAGCAGTCCAATAGCGTCTAGCTCCTACGAGCAGTACTTC
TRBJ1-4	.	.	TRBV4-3	CASSQFREKLFF	TGCGCCAGCAGCCAATTTCGGGAAAAACTGTTTTTT